The 32 T cell receptor beta chains below all came from one sample that was sequenced in a study of cytomegalovirus exposure and HLA in healthy donors. The PCR made use of 60 Vbeta and 13 Jbeta primers. Repertoires were generated with immunoSEQ multiplex PCR, while TCRdb's copy carries only in-frame clones and drops some. The sample yields roughly 120,000 clones, about 85% seen once. The sample was PBMCs. These receptors were collected from a man aged 45 to 65 in good health and CMV-seronegative.

The chain is built from TRBV28 and TRBJ2-7, with D possibly TRBD1 on 6 matching bases. V lost 5 bases and J 2 bases, leaving 16 bases between the germline ends. This CDR3 is built from 15 residues. Germline CDR1 reads MDHEN; CDR2 reads SYDVKM. The CDR3 here is CASSPPGAFTYEQYF. CDR3 DNA sequence: TGTGCCAGCAGTCCACCAGGGGCCTTCACCTACGAGCAGTACTTC.

This clone has only a few counts. The gene calls are TRBV30 and TRBJ2-6; D not resolved. Trimming left V 2 bases short and J 1 base short, with 9 bases between. CDR1 is GTSNPN, CDR2 SVGIG, per germline (reference sequence). The CDR3 loop spans 15 amino acids. Here the CDR3 DNA reads TGTGCCTGGAGTCCCTGGCGGTCTGGGGCCAACGTCCTGACTTTC. It translates to CAWSPWRSGANVLTF. The whole variable domain, remainder taken from reference TRBV30 and TRBJ2-6, is SQTIHQWPATLVQPVGSPLSLECTVEGTSNPNLYWYRQAAGRGLQLLFYSVGIGQISSEVPQNLSASRPQDRQFILSSKKLLLSDSGFYLCAWSPWRSGANVLTFGAGSRLTVL.

In DNA, the CDR3 is TGTGCCAGCTCGTCGGCTAGGACAGGGGGTCGGAACATTCAGTACTTC. Its translation: CASSSARTGGRNIQYF. The V call is TRBV18, the J call TRBJ2-4, with TRBD1 matching 10 bases. Germline trimming cut 6 bases from V and 7 bases from J; bases unmatched to any gene: 12. The CDR3 covers 16 residues. The germline gives CDR1 KGHSH, CDR2 LQKENI.

As concerns this clone: The same CDR3 also results from other DNA sequences found in this sample. This chain connects TRBV7-6 to TRBJ2-7; D ambiguous. The CDR3 has 18 residues. V lost 5 bases to trimming and J lost 2 bases, with 25 bases between them. Germline assignment: CDR1 SGHVS and CDR2 FNYEAQ. CDR3 nucleotides: TGTGCCAGCAGCCTAGGTCGCCAAACGATGGGCGTCACCTACGAGCAGTACTTC. This gives the protein CASSLGRQTMGVTYEQYF.

This chain uses TRBV4-2 with TRBJ2-2, with D possibly TRBD1 on 6 matching bases. Trimming removed 7 bases at V and 6 bases at J, with 15 bases between. The CDR3 contains 14 residues. CDR1 and CDR2 (germline): LGHNA, YNFKEQ. CDR3 nucleotides: TGTGCCAGCACTACCCGTTCAGGGGCCGGGGAGCTGTTTTTT. It yields the protein CASTTRSGAGELFF.

The chain couples TRBV2 to TRBJ1-1, with a tentative D call TRBD1 (6 bases). Per the germline V gene, CDR1 is SNHLY and CDR2 is FYNNEI. The V gene lost 0 bases and the J gene lost 5 bases, with 13 bases spanning the gap. This CDR3 has 15 amino acids. In DNA form, the CDR3 reads TGTGCCAGCAGTGAAGCGGTTGGGGGCGGGACTGAAGCTTTCTTT. It yields the protein CASSEAVGGGTEAFF.

The V gene is TRBV19, the J gene TRBJ1-5, with D perhaps matching TRBD1 (5 bases). The V end lost 4 bases, the J end lost 5 bases, and 18 bases lay between the germline ends. There are 16 residues in the CDR3. Germline CDR1 reads LNHDA; CDR2 reads SQIVND (reference sequence). CDR3 region: CASSSPLAMGHQPQHF. In DNA form, the CDR3 reads TGTGCCAGTAGTAGCCCGTTAGCTATGGGGCATCAGCCCCAGCATTTT. Variable domain in full (rest from reference TRBV19 and TRBJ1-5): DGGITQSPKYLFRKEGQNVTLSCEQNLNHDAMYWYRQDPGQGLRLIYYSQIVNDFQKGDIAEGYSVSREKKESFPLTVTSAQKNPTAFYLCASSSPLAMGHQPQHFGDGTRLSIL.

The chain uses TRBV6-4 and TRBJ1-6; tentative D call: TRBD1 (6 bases). The CDR3 has 14 amino acids. V lost 5 bases and J lost 9, with 14 bases in between. The germline CDR1 and CDR2 sequences are MRHNA and SNTAGT. Written as DNA, the CDR3 is TGTGCCAGCAGTCAGGACAGTATGGTTTCACCCCTCCACTTT. This encodes CASSQDSMVSPLHF.

This clone has only one observation. In DNA, the CDR3 is TGTGCCAGCGCGTACAGGGGCAATCAGCCCCAGCATTTT. Translation: CASAYRGNQPQHF. This rearrangement joins TRBV28 to TRBJ1-5; D possibly corresponds to TRBD1 (6 bases). Germline V gene sequence: CDR1 MDHEN, CDR2 SYDVKM. The CDR3 is made up of 13 amino acids. V was shortened by 8 bases and J by 2 bases, with 10 bases between the two germline ends.

This chain uses TRBV6-5 with TRBJ1-2, with D perhaps TRBD1 (6 bases). Germline CDR1 and CDR2: MNHEY and SVGAGI. V gave up 4 bases and J gave up 7 bases, with 13 bases separating them. The CDR3 consists of 13 residues. CDR3 nucleotide sequence: TGTGCCAGCAGTTCACAACAGGGAATTGGCTACACCTTC. Translated, it gives CASSSQQGIGYTF.

This clone was detected once. V gene TRBV28 combines with J gene TRBJ1-2; D unresolved. V shed 11 bases and J shed 0 bases, with 10 bases lying between them. Germline V gene data show CDR1 as MDHEN and CDR2 as SYDVKM. The CDR3 extends over 12 amino acids. Here the CDR3 reads CAAQESNYGYTF. In nucleotides, the CDR3 is TGTGCCGCCCAAGAGTCTAACTATGGCTACACCTTC.

A note on this clone: Germline and junction disagree at one end, which may indicate a read error. V usage is TRBV7-8 and J usage is TRBJ2-3; tentative D call: TRBD1 (5 bases). This CDR3 spans 16 amino acids. Germline CDR1 reads SGHVS; CDR2 reads FQNEAQ. DNA for the CDR3: TGTGCCAGCACCTTATTGACAGTAACTAGCACAGATACGCAGTATTTT. It specifies CASTLLTVTSTDTQYF.

This chain uses TRBV28 with TRBJ1-1, with D maybe TRBD1 (5 bases). The CDR3 covers 11 residues. In germline, CDR1 is MDHEN, CDR2 SYDVKM. Between the trimmed V and J ends, which lost 6 bases and 10 bases, there was a span of 12 bases. CDR3 nucleotides: TGTGCCAGCAGCCGACAGAGTGGAGCTTTCTTT. Translation gives CASSRQSGAFF.

Here the CDR3 reads CASSQDLLGAGTDTQYF. The CDR3 region has the DNA TGCGCCAGCAGCCAAGATTTATTGGGGGCCGGCACAGATACGCAGTATTTT. V usage is TRBV4-3 and J usage is TRBJ2-3; a weak D match, TRBD1 (6 bases). The CDR3 covers 17 residues. V was cut by 0 bases and J by 1 base, with 14 bases left in between. Germline V gene lookup returns CDR1 LGHNA and CDR2 YSLEER.

The chain links TRBV27 to TRBJ1-2, with 8 nucleotides matching TRBD1. The CDR3 consists of 17 residues. The trim removed 4 bases at V and 2 bases at J, leaving 12 bases unmatched. The germline V gene encodes CDR1 MNHEY and CDR2 SMNVEV (reference sequence). In DNA form, the CDR3 reads TGTGCCAGCAGTTCCCTCGGACAGGGAGGTAGAAACTATGGCTACACCTTC. This sequence encodes CASSSLGQGGRNYGYTF.

The chain combines TRBV6-5 with TRBJ2-5; 8 positions agree with TRBD2. Matching the DNA end better, TRBJ2-7 makes the J call doubtful. The V gene's germline CDR1 is MNHEY and CDR2 SVGAGI. CDR3 length: 15 amino acids. In DNA form, the CDR3 reads TGTGCCAGCAGTCGGGGGGGGGCTAGTGCCTACGAGCAGTACTTC. It is translated as CASSRGGASAYEQYF.

The chain employs TRBV6-5 and TRBJ2-2; D might be TRBD1 (5 bases). The CDR3 length is 14 residues. V dropped 6 bases and J dropped 4 bases, with 12 bases sitting between them. CDR1 MNHEY and CDR2 SVGAGI come from the germline V gene. This CDR3 is CASSGGQPTGELFF. The CDR3 coding sequence is TGTGCCAGCAGCGGCGGACAACCCACCGGGGAGCTGTTTTTT.

CDR3: CAISKTSGGADTQYF. The DNA for the CDR3 is TGTGCCATCAGCAAGACTAGCGGGGGAGCAGATACGCAGTATTTT. This rearrangement joins TRBV10-3 to TRBJ2-3; 12 bases are a match to TRBD2. Germline-derived CDR1 and CDR2 are ENHRY and SYGVKD. V gave up 6 bases and J gave up 4 bases; unmatched junction bases: 5. The CDR3 consists of 15 residues.

This sequence joins TRBV28 and TRBJ2-7; tentative D call: TRBD2 (5 bases). V gave up 5 bases and J gave up 3 bases, with 17 bases separating them. Germline V gene sequence: CDR1 MDHEN, CDR2 SYDVKM. The CDR3 is 15 residues long. CDR3 DNA sequence: TGTGCCAGCAGTCCCGTCCGAGGGAGTGGCTACGAGCAGTACTTC. It yields the protein CASSPVRGSGYEQYF.

The count of this clone is one. The V and J genes are TRBV19 and TRBJ1-1, with 11 bases matching TRBD1. CDR1 is LNHDA and CDR2 is SQIVND in the germline V gene (reference sequence). The CDR3 totals 17 residues. The V and J ends lost 11 bases and 1 base, in that order; junction bases with no gene match: 15. DNA of the CDR3: TGTGCCGTTCTCCCTGGGGGACAGGGGGTCCGGAACACTGAAGCTTTCTTT. Its protein product is CAVLPGGQGVRNTEAFF.

The chain carries TRBV28 and TRBJ2-7; the D gene is possibly TRBD2 (6 bases). Germline V gene sequence: CDR1 MDHEN, CDR2 SYDVKM. Trimming stripped 3 bases from V and 1 base from J, with 10 bases between. CDR3 length: 14 amino acids. The CDR3: CASSFRRDSYEQYF. DNA for the CDR3: TGTGCCAGCAGTTTCCGGCGGGATTCCTACGAGCAGTACTTC.

V usage is TRBV15 and J usage is TRBJ1-5, with D uncertain. The V and J ends lost 0 bases and 5 bases respectively, with 5 bases between them. Germline values: CDR1 LNHNV, CDR2 YYDKDF (reference sequence). The CDR3 runs to 13 residues. The CDR3 spells CATSRELDQPQHF. CDR3 nucleotides: TGTGCCACCAGCAGAGAGCTAGATCAGCCCCAGCATTTT.

This rearrangement joins TRBV5-4 to TRBJ1-3; D is unresolved. Trimming stripped 7 bases from V and 4 bases from J, with 12 bases between. The germline V gene has CDR1 SGHNT and CDR2 YYREEE (reference sequence). CDR3 length equals 13 residues. The CDR3 DNA reads TGTGCCAGCCACTTCTCGGGAGGAAACACCATATATTTT. Protein: CASHFSGGNTIYF.

The chain employs TRBV27 and TRBJ2-2, with D possibly being TRBD1 (5 bases). The CDR3 length is 14 residues. V lost 10 bases and J 0 bases, leaving 12 bases between the germline ends. Germline V gene data show CDR1 as MNHEY and CDR2 as SMNVEV (reference sequence). The CDR3: CATRAGPNTGELFF. In nucleotides, the CDR3 is TGTGCCACCCGGGCAGGGCCGAACACCGGGGAGCTGTTTTTT.

J is TRBJ2-7 and V is TRBV7-6; 7 bases agree with TRBD1. The CDR3 sequence is 14 residues long. Unmatched junction bases numbered 9, after V lost 5 bases and J lost 5 bases. Germline V gene sequence: CDR1 SGHVS, CDR2 FNYEAQ. The CDR3 is CASSPEQTGHEQYF. Written as DNA, the CDR3 is TGTGCCAGCAGCCCCGAGCAGACAGGGCACGAGCAGTACTTC. Using reference TRBV7-6 and TRBJ2-7 for the parts outside the CDR3, the full variable domain is GAGVSQSPRYKVTKRGQDVALRCDPISGHVSLYWYRQALGQGPEFLTYFNYEAQQDKSGLPNDRFSAERPEGSISTLTIQRTEQRDSAMYRCASSPEQTGHEQYFGPGTRLTVT.

The chain has TRBV28 and TRBJ2-7; D is perhaps TRBD2 (6 bases). Per germline, CDR1 MDHEN and CDR2 SYDVKM. This CDR3 comprises 13 residues. Trimming pared 5 bases from V and 4 bases from J, leaving 12 bases between. The CDR3 DNA follows: TGTGCCAGCAGTCGGGGGATAGGGTACGAGCAGTACTTC. Its protein product is CASSRGIGYEQYF.

There are a few counts of this clone. J is TRBJ2-2 and V is TRBV7-9; a possible D gene is TRBD2 (6 bases). Germline V gene sequence: CDR1 SEHNR, CDR2 FQNEAQ (reference sequence). The CDR3 has 16 residues. Trimming left V 4 bases short and J 2 bases short, with 14 bases between. The CDR3 loop is CASSWGLPGNTGELFF. The CDR3 DNA reads as TGTGCCAGCAGCTGGGGACTCCCGGGTAACACCGGGGAGCTGTTTTTT.

This chain joins TRBV4-1 and TRBJ2-7, with D perhaps TRBD2 (6 bases). CDR3 length: 14 residues. The V end lost 4 bases, the J end lost 3 bases, and 13 bases lay between the germline ends. From germline, CDR1 is MGHRA and CDR2 YSYEKL. CDR3 sequence (DNA): TGCGCCAGCAGCCTAACCGGGAGTAACTACGAGCAGTACTTC. Its protein product is CASSLTGSNYEQYF.

V and J are TRBV7-3 and TRBJ2-3; 9 bases align to TRBD2. J lost 1 base, V lost 4 bases, and 3 bases had no gene match. This CDR3 contains 15 residues. Germline lookup yields CDR1 SGHTA and CDR2 FQGTGA. The DNA of the CDR3 is TGTGCCAGCAGCTCGCGCGGGGGGGGCACAGATACGCAGTATTTT. Amino acids: CASSSRGGGTDTQYF.

This sequence joins TRBV19 and TRBJ1-1; a weak D match, TRBD1 (5 bases). Germline CDR1 reads LNHDA; CDR2 reads SQIVND (reference sequence). This CDR3 has 13 residues. The V gene lost 8 bases and the J gene lost 4 bases, with 14 bases spanning the gap. The CDR3 protein is CASSTVGPTEAFF. In DNA, the CDR3 is TGTGCCAGTTCTACGGTGGGGCCCACTGAAGCTTTCTTT.

This sequence joins TRBV7-3 and TRBJ1-1; D is unresolved. Germline V CDR1 and CDR2: SGHTA, FQGTGA. There are 15 residues in the CDR3. Trimming removed 1 base at V and 0 bases at J, with 9 bases between. The CDR3 DNA is TGTGCCAGCAGCTTAAACCCAGACATGAACACTGAAGCTTTCTTT. Translated, it gives CASSLNPDMNTEAFF.

The rearrangement joins TRBV10-1 to TRBJ1-6; D not certain. Trimming stripped 6 bases from V and 7 bases from J, with 13 bases between. Germline loops: CDR1 WNHNN, CDR2 SYGVQD (reference sequence). CDR3 length: 14 amino acids. The CDR3 protein is CASRVSVGNSPLHF. DNA of the CDR3: TGCGCCAGCAGGGTATCGGTGGGCAATTCACCCCTCCACTTT.